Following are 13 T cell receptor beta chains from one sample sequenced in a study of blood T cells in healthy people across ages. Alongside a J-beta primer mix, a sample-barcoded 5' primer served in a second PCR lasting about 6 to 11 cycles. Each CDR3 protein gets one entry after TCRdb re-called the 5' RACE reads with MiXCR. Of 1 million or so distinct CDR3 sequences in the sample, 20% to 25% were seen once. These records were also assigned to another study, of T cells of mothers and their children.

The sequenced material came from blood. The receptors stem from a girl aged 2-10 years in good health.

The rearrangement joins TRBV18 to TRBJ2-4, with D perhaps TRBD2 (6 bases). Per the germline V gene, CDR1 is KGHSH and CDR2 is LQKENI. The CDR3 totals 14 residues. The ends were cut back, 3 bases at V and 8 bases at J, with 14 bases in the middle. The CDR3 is CASSPNLGEDIQYF. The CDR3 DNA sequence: TGTGCCAGCTCACCGAATTTAGGGGAGGACATTCAGTACTTC.

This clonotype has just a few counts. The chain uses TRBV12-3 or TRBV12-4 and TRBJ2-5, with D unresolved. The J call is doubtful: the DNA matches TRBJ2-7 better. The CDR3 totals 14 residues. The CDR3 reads CASSLEAFPYEQYF. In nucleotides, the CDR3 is TGTGCCAGCAGTTTAGAAGCGTTCCCCTACGAGCAGTACTTC.

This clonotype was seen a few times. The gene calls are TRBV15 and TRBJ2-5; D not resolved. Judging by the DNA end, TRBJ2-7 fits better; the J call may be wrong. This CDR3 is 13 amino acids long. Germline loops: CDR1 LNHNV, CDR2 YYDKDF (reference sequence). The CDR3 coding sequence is TGTGCCACCAGCTCCCGGACGGCCTACGAGCAGTACTTC. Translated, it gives CATSSRTAYEQYF.

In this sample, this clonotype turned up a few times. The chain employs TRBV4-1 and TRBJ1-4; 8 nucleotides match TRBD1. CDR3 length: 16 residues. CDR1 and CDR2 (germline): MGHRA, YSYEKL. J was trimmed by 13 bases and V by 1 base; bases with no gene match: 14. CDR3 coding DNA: TGCGCCAGCAGCCAAGTAGGGACAGGCGGAAGGAGAAGACTGTTTTTT. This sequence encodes CASSQVGTGGRRRLFF.

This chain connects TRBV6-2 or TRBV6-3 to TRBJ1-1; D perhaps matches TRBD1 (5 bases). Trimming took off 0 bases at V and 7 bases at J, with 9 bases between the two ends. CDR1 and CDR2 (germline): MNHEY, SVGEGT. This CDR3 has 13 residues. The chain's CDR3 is CASSYSWGYEAFF. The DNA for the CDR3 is TGTGCCAGCAGTTACTCGTGGGGCTATGAAGCTTTCTTT.

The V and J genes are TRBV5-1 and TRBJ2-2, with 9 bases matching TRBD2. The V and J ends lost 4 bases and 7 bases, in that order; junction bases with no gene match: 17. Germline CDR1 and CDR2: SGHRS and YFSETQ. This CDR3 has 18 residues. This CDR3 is CASSVSSGTSKKYGELFF. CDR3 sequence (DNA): TGCGCCAGCAGCGTTTCCTCCGGGACTAGCAAAAAATACGGGGAGCTGTTTTTT.

The CDR3 reads CASSWEQFF. The CDR3 nucleotides read TGTGCCAGCAGCTGGGAGCAGTTCTTC. The V gene is TRBV7-6, the J gene TRBJ2-5, with D unclear. The closer fit of TRBJ2-1 to the DNA end suggests the J call may be wrong. The CDR3 consists of 9 residues. Germline V gene sequence: CDR1 SGHVS, CDR2 FNYEAQ.

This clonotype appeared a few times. The CDR3 DNA sequence: TGTGCCACCAGTGATTTGGGGTATGAGACCCAGTACTTC. Amino acids: CATSDLGYETQYF. The chain has TRBV24-1 and TRBJ2-5; D unclear. The CDR3 totals 13 residues. V was pared by 0 bases and J by 5 bases, with 6 bases between. From germline, CDR1 is KGHDR and CDR2 SFDVKD.

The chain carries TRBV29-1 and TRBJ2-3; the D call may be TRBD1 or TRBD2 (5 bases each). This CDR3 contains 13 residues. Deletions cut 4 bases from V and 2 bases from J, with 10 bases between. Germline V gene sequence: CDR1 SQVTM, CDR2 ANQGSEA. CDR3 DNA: TGCAGCGTTGGGGGGACGAACACAGATACGCAGTATTTT. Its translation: CSVGGTNTDTQYF.

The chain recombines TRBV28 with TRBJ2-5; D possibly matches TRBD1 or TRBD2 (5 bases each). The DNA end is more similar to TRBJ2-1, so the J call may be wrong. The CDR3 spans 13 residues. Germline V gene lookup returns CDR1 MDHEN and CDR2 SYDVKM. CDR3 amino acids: CASRRGTRNEQFF. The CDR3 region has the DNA TGTGCCAGCAGACGTGGGACGCGGAATGAGCAGTTCTTC.

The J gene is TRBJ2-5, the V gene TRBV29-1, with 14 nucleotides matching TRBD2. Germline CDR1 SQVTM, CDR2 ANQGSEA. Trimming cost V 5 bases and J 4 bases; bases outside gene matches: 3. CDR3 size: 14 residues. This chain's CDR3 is CSVSGTSGGETQYF. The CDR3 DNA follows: TGCAGCGTTTCCGGGACTAGCGGGGGAGAGACCCAGTACTTC.

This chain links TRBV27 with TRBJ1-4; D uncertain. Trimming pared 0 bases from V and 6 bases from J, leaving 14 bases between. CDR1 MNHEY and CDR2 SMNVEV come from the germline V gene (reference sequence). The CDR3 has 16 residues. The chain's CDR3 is CASSLSTRSSYEKLFF. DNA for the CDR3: TGTGCCAGCAGTTTATCCACTCGGAGCTCGTATGAAAAACTGTTTTTT.

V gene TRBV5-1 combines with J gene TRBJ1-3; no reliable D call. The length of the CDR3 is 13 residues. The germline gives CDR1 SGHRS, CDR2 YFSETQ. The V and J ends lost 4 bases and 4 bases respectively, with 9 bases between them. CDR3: CASSNNPGNTIYF. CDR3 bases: TGCGCCAGCAGCAACAATCCGGGAAACACCATATATTTT.